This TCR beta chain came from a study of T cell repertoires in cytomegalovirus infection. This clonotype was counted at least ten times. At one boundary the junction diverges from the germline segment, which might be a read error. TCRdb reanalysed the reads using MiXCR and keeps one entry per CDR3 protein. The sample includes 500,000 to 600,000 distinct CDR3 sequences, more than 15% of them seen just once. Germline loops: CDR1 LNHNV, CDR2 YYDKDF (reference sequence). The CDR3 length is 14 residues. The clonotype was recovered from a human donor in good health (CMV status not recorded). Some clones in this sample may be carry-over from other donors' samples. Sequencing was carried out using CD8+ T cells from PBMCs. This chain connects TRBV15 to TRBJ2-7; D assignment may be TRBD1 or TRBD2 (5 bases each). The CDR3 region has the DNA TGTGCCACCAGCAGGCCTGGGACCTCCGACGAGCAGTACTTC. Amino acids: CATSRPGTSDEQYF.